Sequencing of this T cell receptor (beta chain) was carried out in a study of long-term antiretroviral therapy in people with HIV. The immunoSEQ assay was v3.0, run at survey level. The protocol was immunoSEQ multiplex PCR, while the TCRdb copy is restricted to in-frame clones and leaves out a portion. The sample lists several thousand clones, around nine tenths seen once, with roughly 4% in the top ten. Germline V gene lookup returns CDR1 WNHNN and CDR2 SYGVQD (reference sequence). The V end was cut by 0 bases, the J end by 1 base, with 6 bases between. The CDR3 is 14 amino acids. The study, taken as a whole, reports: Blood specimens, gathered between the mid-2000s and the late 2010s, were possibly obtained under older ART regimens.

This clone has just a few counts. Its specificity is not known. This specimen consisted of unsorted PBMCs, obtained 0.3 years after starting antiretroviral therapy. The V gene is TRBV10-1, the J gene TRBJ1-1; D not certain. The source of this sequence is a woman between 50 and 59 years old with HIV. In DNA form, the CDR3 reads TGCGCCAGCAGTGAGTCACGGGAGAACACTGAAGCTTTCTTT. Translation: CASSESRENTEAFF.